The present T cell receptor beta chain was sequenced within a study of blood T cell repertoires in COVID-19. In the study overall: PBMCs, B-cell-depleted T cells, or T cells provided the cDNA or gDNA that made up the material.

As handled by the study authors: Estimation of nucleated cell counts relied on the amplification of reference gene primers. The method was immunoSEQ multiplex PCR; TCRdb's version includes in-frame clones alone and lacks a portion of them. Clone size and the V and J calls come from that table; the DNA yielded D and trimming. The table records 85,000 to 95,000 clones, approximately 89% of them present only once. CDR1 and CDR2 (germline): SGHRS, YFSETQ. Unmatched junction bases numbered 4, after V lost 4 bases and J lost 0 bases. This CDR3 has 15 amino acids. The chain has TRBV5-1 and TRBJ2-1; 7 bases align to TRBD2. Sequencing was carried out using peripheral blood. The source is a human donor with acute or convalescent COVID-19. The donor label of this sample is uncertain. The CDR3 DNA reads TGCGCCAGCAGCGAGACGGGGGGCTCCTACAATGAGCAGTTCTTC. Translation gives CASSETGGSYNEQFF.